This T cell receptor (beta chain) was documented in a study of human T cells and chemical hapten exposure. About the research overall: Patients, a majority of them female, were diagnosed with alopecia areata, totalis or universalis.

General observations from the study: Positively correlated with patch test score were the counts of PT1 expanded TCRs.

This CDR3 region has 14 residues. Germline CDR1 reads KGHSH; CDR2 reads LQKENI. V was clipped by 3 bases and J by 4 bases; unmatched bases: 3. MiXCR, run by TCRdb on the RACE reads, gives a single entry per CDR3 protein. The repertoire holds around 380,000 distinct CDR3 sequences, around 5% seen once, with under 2.5% in the top ten. This clonotype was counted at least ten times. Its antigen is as yet unknown. This sample's time point: patch test 1, 2 weeks after DPC sensitization. Treatment noted: therapeutic diphenylcyclopropenone sensitization with weekly scalp DPC. The study enrolled 18 to 70-year-old alopecia patients suitable for DPC.

This receptor was taken from a woman aged 45-60 years with alopecia areata. Some clones in this sample may be carry-over from other donors' samples. The rearrangement links TRBV18 to TRBJ2-7, with 10 bases identical to TRBD1. Here the sequenced sample was whole blood, taken in connection with sensitization to the hapten diphenylcyclopropenone (DPC). The CDR3 DNA reads TGTGCCAGCTCACCGACAGGGGGCTGGTACGAGCAGTACTTC. Translating it yields CASSPTGGWYEQYF.